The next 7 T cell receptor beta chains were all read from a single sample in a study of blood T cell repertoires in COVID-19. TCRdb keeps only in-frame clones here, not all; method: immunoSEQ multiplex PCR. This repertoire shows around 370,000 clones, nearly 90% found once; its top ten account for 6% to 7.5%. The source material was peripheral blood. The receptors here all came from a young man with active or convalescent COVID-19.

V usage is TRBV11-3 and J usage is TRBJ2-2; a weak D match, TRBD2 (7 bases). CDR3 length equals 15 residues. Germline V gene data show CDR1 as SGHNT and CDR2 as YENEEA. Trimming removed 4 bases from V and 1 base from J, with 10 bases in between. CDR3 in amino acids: CASSSRGGNTGELFF. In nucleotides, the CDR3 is TGTGCCAGCAGCTCTAGGGGGGGGAACACCGGGGAGCTGTTTTTT.

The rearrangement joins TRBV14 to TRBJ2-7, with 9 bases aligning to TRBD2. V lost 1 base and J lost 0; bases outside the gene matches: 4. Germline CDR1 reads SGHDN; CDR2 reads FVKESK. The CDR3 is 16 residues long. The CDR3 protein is CASSQGLAGVSYEQYF. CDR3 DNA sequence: TGTGCCAGCAGCCAAGGTTTAGCGGGAGTCTCCTACGAGCAGTACTTC.

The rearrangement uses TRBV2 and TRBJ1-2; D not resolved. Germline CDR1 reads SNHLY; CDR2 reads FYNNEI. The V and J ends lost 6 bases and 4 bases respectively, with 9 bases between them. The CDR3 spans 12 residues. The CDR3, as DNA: TGTGCCAGCAGATCTCAGGCCTATGGCTACACCTTC. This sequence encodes CASRSQAYGYTF.

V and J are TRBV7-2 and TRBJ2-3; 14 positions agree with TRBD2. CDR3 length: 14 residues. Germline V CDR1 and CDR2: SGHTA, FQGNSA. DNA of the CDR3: TGTGCTTCGACTAGCGGGGGGGCAGGAGATACGCAGTATTTT. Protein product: CASTSGGAGDTQYF.

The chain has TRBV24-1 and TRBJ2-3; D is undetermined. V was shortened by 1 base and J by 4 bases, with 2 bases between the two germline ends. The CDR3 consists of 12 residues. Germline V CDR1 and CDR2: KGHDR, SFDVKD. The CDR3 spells CATSDFSDTQYF. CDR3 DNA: TGTGCCACCAGTGATTTCTCAGATACGCAGTATTTT.

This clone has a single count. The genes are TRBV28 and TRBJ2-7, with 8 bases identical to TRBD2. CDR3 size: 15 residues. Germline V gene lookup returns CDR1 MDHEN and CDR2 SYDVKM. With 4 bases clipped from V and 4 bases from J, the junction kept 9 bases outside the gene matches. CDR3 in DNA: TGTGCCAGCAGTTCCGCGGGGGGAATTGAGTACGAGCAGTACTTC. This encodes CASSSAGGIEYEQYF.

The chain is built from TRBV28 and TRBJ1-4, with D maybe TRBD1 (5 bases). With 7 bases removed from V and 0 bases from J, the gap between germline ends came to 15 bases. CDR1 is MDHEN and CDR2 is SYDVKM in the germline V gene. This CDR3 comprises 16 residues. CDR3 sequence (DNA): TGTGCCAGCACCTTAGGGTGGGGGGCAACTAATGAAAAACTGTTTTTT. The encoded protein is CASTLGWGATNEKLFF.